This T cell receptor (beta chain) is drawn from a study of shared clonotypes between healthy human individuals. Study-level background: Each donor's CD4 naive and CD4 memory cells filled three plates apiece, CD8 naive two, and CD8 memory one.

Measured with immunoSEQ multiplex PCR; TCRdb has only the in-frame clones, and not every one. Among roughly 1,100,000 clones listed, around four fifths were seen once. From germline, CDR1 is GTSNPN and CDR2 SVGIG (reference sequence). This CDR3 has 15 residues. V was pared by 0 bases and J by 3 bases, with 4 bases of the junction left unmatched. Specimen: memory CD4+ T cells sorted from blood. Subset denoted: CD45RA-negative fraction. This rearrangement joins TRBV30 to TRBJ2-4, with 8 bases lining up with TRBD1. This TCR came from a man younger than 35 in good health. In DNA form, the CDR3 reads TGTGCCTGGAGTGTGGCAGGGGGCGGCAAAAACATTCAGTACTTC. Translating it yields CAWSVAGGGKNIQYF.